What follows describes a single T cell receptor (beta chain). Sequencing used immunoSEQ multiplex PCR; TCRdb keeps in-frame clones, though not all of them. The table shows approximately 230,000 clones, with under 95% occurring only once. The CDR3 length is 16 residues. V was pared by 1 base and J by 2 bases, with 14 bases between. Germline V gene sequence: CDR1 LNHDA, CDR2 SQIVND (reference sequence). These data are taken from a study of blood T cell repertoires in COVID-19. The TCR originated in a woman younger than 30 who had recovered from COVID-19. Sequencing was carried out using PBMCs or T cells enriched from blood (not recorded which). This rearrangement joins TRBV19 to TRBJ1-2, with TRBD1 as a possible D gene (5 bases). The CDR3 spells CASSIGQGPSNYGYTF. The CDR3 region has the DNA TGTGCCAGTAGTATAGGCCAGGGTCCATCAAACTATGGCTACACCTTC. The variable domain in full, with the rest retrieved from reference TRBV19 and TRBJ1-2, is DGGITQSPKYLFRKEGQNVTLSCEQNLNHDAMYWYRQDPGQGLRLIYYSQIVNDFQKGDIAEGYSVSREKKESFPLTVTSAQKNPTAFYLCASSIGQGPSNYGYTFGSGTRLTVV.